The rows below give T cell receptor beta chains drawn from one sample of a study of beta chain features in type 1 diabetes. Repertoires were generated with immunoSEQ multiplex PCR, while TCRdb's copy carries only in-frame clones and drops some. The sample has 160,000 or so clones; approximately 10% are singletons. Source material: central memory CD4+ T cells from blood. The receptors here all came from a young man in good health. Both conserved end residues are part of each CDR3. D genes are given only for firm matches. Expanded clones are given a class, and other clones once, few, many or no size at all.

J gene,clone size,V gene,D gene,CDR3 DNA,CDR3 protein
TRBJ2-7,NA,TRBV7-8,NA,TGTGCCAGCACCATCCGTGGCCGTCTACCCGAGCAGTACTTC,CASTIRGRLPEQYF
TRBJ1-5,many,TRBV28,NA,TGTGCCAGCAGTTTATTCGGACAGCGGGGTGGGACCCAGCATTTT,CASSLFGQRGGTQHF
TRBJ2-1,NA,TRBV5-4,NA,TGTGCCAGCAGCTTACCCCCCGGGGCAGGGGTCAATGAGCAGTTCTTC,CASSLPPGAGVNEQFF
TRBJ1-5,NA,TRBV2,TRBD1,TGTGCCAGCAGGGACAGGGGCAATCAGCCCCAGCATTTT,CASRDRGNQPQHF
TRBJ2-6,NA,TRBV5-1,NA,TGCGCCAGCAGCTTGGGGGACTCTGGGGCCAACGTCCTGACTTTC,CASSLGDSGANVLTF
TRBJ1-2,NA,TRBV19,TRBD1,TGTGCCAGTAGTATAGCCTTCGGGACAGGGGATGGCTACACCTTC,CASSIAFGTGDGYTF
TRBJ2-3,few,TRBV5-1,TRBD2,TGCGCCAGCAGCTTGGCGGCTAGCGGAAGCACAGATACGCAGTATTTT,CASSLAASGSTDTQYF
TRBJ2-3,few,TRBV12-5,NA,TGTGCTAGTGGTACCGGGTGGGTATCCAGGCGTGATACGCAGTATTTT,CASGTGWVSRRDTQYF
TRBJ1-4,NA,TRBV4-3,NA,TGCGCCAGCAGCCAAGAAGGTGGGAGACTTGGAAAACTGTTTTTT,CASSQEGGRLGKLFF
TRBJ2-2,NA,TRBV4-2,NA,TGTGCCAGCAGCCCGGAGAACACCGGGGAGCTGTTTTTT,CASSPENTGELFF
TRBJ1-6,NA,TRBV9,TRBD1,TGTGCCAGCAGCTTAGGGACAGACCGTTATTCACCCCTCCACTTT,CASSLGTDRYSPLHF
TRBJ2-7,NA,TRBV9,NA,TGTGCCAGCAGCGTAGCTACCAGGATAGCGACGCACTCCTACGAGCAGTACTTC,CASSVATRIATHSYEQYF
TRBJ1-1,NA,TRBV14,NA,TGTGCCAGCAGCCGAATCATCGGGCTACGAAACACTGAAGCTTTCTTT,CASSRIIGLRNTEAFF
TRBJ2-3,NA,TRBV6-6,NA,TGTGCCAGCAGCCCCGGGACTTCGATCACAGATACGCAGTATTTT,CASSPGTSITDTQYF
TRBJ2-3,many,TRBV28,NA,TGTGCCAGCAATACTCCCACGGGTACGCAGTATTTT,CASNTPTGTQYF
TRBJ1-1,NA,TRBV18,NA,TGTGCCAGCTCACCTCGCACAATGAACACTGAAGCTTTCTTT,CASSPRTMNTEAFF
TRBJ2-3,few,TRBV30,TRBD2,TGTGCCTGGATGAACGGGGCTAGCGGGGCAGATACGCAGTATTTT,CAWMNGASGADTQYF
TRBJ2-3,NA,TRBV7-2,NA,TGTGCCAGCAGCTTCGTAAGCCTTAGCACAGATACGCAGTATTTT,CASSFVSLSTDTQYF
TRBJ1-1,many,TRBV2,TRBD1,TGTGCCAGCAGAGGACAGGGCGGGGTGGGCACTGAAGCTTTCTTT,CASRGQGGVGTEAFF
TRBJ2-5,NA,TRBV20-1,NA,TGCAGTGCTAATAGCCAAGAGACCCAGTACTTC,CSANSQETQYF
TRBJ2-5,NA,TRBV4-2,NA,TGTGCCAGCAGCCGAACTGAAGGATGGCAAGAGACCCAGTACTTC,CASSRTEGWQETQYF
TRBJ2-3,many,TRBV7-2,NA,TGTGCCAGCAGTCCGGGACGTAGCACAGATACGCAGTATTTT,CASSPGRSTDTQYF
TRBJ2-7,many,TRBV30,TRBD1,TGTGCCTGGAGGGTGGGACAGAAGGTCACCGAGCAGTACTTC,CAWRVGQKVTEQYF
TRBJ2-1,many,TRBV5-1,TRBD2,TGCGCCAGCAGCTTGAGGGCTAGCGGGGTGCTCGTGTACAATGAGCAGTTCTTC,CASSLRASGVLVYNEQFF
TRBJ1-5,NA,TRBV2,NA,TGTGCCAGCAGTGGCAGGGAATTCAATCAGCCCCAGCATTTT,CASSGREFNQPQHF
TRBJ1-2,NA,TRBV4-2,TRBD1,TGTGCCAGCAGCCCCCGGGACAGGGGTTCCTATGGCTACACCTTC,CASSPRDRGSYGYTF